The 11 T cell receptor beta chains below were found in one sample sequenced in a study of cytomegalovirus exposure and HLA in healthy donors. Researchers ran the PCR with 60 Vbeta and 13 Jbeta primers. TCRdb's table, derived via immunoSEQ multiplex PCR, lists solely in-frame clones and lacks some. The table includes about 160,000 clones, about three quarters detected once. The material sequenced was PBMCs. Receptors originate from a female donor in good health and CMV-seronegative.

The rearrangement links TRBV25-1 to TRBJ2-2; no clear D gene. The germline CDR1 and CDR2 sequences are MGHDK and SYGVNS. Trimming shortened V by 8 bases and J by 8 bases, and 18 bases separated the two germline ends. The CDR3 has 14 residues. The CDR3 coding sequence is TGTGCCAGCGCAGCCTGGGCCGCTACGGGGGAGCTGTTTTTT. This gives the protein CASAAWAATGELFF.

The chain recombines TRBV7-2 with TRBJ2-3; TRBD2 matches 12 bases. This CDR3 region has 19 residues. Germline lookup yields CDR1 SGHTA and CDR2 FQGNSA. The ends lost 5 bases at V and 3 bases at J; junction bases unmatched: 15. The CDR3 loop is CASSRSVGLAGGPTDTQYF. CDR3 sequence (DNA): TGTGCCAGCAGCCGCAGCGTCGGTCTAGCGGGGGGGCCGACAGATACGCAGTATTTT.

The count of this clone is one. The DNA of the CDR3 is TGTGCCAGCAGCTGGGGGATACAGGGTTGGCTAGGAAATAATGAAAAACTGTTTTTT. Translating gives CASSWGIQGWLGNNEKLFF. The chain combines TRBV5-6 with TRBJ1-4; D perhaps matches TRBD1 (6 bases). The V end lost 3 bases, the J end lost 4 bases, and 25 bases lay between the germline ends. The CDR3 spans 19 residues. The germline V gene has CDR1 SGHDT and CDR2 YYEEEE.

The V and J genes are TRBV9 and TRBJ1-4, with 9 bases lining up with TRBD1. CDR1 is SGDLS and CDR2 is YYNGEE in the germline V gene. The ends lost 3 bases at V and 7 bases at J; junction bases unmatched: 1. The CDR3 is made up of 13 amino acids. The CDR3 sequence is CASSGQGGEKLFF. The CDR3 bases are TGTGCCAGCAGCGGACAGGGGGGTGAAAAACTGTTTTTT.

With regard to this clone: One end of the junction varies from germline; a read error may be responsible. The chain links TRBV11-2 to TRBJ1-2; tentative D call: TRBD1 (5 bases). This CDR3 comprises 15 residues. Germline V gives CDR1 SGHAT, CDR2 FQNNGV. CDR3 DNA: TGTGCCAGCAGCTTAAGAATTCAGGGTGTGGATGGCTACATCTTC. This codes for CASSLRIQGVDGYIF.

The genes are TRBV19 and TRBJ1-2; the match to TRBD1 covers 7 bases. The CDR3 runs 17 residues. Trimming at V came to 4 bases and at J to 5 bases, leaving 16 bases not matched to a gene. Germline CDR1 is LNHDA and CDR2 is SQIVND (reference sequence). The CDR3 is CASSTPPDRPRGYGYTF. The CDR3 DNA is TGTGCCAGTAGTACCCCCCCGGACAGGCCACGCGGGTATGGCTACACCTTC.

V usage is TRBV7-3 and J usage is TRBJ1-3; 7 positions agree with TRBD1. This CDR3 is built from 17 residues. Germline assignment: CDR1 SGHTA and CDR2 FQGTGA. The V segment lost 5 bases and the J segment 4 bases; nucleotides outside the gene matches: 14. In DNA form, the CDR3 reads TGTGCCAGCAGCCGGGGGCTTCTCAAGGGGGCCGGAAACACCATATATTTT. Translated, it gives CASSRGLLKGAGNTIYF.

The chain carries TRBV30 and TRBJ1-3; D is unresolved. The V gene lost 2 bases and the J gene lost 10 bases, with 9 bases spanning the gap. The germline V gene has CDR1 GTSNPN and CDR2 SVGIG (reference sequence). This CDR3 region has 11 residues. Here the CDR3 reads CAWSSTLTIYF. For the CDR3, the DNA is TGTGCCTGGAGTTCTACTTTAACCATATATTTT.

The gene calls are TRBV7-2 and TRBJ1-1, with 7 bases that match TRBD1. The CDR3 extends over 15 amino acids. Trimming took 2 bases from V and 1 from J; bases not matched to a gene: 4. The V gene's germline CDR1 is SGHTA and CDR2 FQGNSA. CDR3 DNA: TGTGCCAGCAGCTTATATCGGACAGGGAACACTGAAGCTTTCTTT. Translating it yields CASSLYRTGNTEAFF.

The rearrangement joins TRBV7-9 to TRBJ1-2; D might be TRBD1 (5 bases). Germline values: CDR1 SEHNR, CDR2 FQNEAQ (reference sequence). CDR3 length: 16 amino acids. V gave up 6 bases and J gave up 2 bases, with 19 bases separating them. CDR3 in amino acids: CASSLFGTPGNYGYTF. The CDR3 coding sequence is TGTGCCAGCAGTTTATTCGGGACTCCCGGCAACTATGGCTACACCTTC.

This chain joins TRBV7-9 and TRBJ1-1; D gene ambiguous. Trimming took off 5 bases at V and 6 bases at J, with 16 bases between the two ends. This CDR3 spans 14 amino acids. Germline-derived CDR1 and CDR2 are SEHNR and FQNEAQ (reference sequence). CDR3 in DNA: TGTGCCAGCAGCCTCTATGGGAGGGATCCTGAAGCTTTCTTT. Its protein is CASSLYGRDPEAFF.